These 5 T cell receptor beta chains were all obtained from the same sample, sequenced in a study of shared T cell receptors in the human thymus. Profiled with immunoSEQ multiplex PCR; TCRdb holds only in-frame clones, not every one. This table holds 500,000 to 550,000 clones, more than 75% found once. This sample also appeared in a second study, on human thymus T cells.

Sequences were obtained from thymocytes. These receptor sequences come from a boy younger than two with a congenital heart defect.

The V gene is TRBV13, the J gene TRBJ2-6; 9 bases agree with TRBD1. The CDR3 covers 17 residues. J lost 0 bases, V lost 9 bases, and 9 bases had no gene match. Germline V gene data show CDR1 as PRHDT and CDR2 as FYEKMQ (reference sequence). Written as DNA, the CDR3 is TGTGCCAGTCGAACCGGGACAGGGCCCTCTGGGGCCAACGTCCTGACTTTC. This sequence encodes CASRTGTGPSGANVLTF. The full variable domain, in which reference TRBV13 and TRBJ2-6 provide the parts outside the CDR3, is AAGVIQSPRHLIKEKRETATLKCYPIPRHDTVYWYQQGPGQDPQFLISFYEKMQSDKGSIPDRFSAQQFSDYHSELNMSSLELGDSALYFCASRTGTGPSGANVLTFGAGSRLTVL.

This chain uses TRBV5-1 with TRBJ2-1, with 16 bases fitting TRBD2. Germline V gives CDR1 SGHRS, CDR2 YFSETQ. This CDR3 has 18 amino acids. J gave up 5 bases and V 4 bases, and 9 bases lay outside the gene matches. CDR3 in amino acids: CASSLGLAGGISHNEQFF. DNA of the CDR3: TGCGCCAGCAGCCTGGGACTAGCGGGAGGGATTTCCCACAATGAGCAGTTCTTC. The whole variable domain, remainder taken from reference TRBV5-1 and TRBJ2-1, is KAGVTQTPRYLIKTRGQQVTLSCSPISGHRSVSWYQQTPGQGLQFLFEYFSETQRNKGNFPGRFSGRQFSNSRSEMNVSTLELGDSALYLCASSLGLAGGISHNEQFFGPGTRLTVL.

The V gene is TRBV18, the J gene TRBJ2-7, with D possibly TRBD2 on 5 matching bases. V lost 1 base, J lost 7 bases, and 11 bases lay in between. The CDR3 consists of 13 residues. Germline V lookup: CDR1 KGHSH, CDR2 LQKENI. CDR3 sequence (DNA): TGTGCCAGCTCACCACGGGGAGCGAAGGAGCAGTACTTC. This gives the protein CASSPRGAKEQYF.

The rearrangement joins TRBV9 to TRBJ2-3, with 10 bases lining up with TRBD2. This CDR3 comprises 15 residues. Germline-derived CDR1 and CDR2 are SGDLS and YYNGEE. Trimming at V came to 0 bases and at J to 5 bases, leaving 3 bases not matched to a gene. This CDR3 is CASSVVSGRGDTQYF. The CDR3 nucleotides read TGTGCCAGCAGCGTAGTCAGCGGGAGGGGAGATACGCAGTATTTT.

The chain recombines TRBV5-1 with TRBJ1-2; no firm D call. The CDR3 consists of 12 residues. Germline assignment: CDR1 SGHRS and CDR2 YFSETQ. With 7 bases removed from V and 1 base from J, the gap between germline ends came to 8 bases. The CDR3, as DNA: TGCGCCAGCGCCGAGGGTAACTATGGCTACACCTTC. Protein sequence: CASAEGNYGYTF.